This T cell receptor beta chain was found in a study of blood T cell repertoires in COVID-19. In the study overall: The United States, Italy and Spain provided the acute and convalescent COVID-19 samples. From T cells, B-cell-depleted T cells, or PBMCs came the material, which was cDNA or gDNA.

In the authors' methods: By means of reference gene primer amplification, nucleated cell counts were estimated. The data were produced by immunoSEQ multiplex PCR, yet TCRdb's version contains in-frame clones alone and is incomplete. V and J calls and clone size are as listed in that table; D and trimming were resolved from the DNA. The sample yields around 60,000 clones, approximately 77% seen once. The CDR3 is 15 residues long. Germline CDR1 and CDR2: SNHLY and FYNNEI. The J segment lost 4 bases and the V segment lost 7 bases, leaving 6 bases of the junction unmatched. Specimen: peripheral blood. The TCR sequence derives from a human donor in a cohort sampled during active COVID-19. The J gene is TRBJ2-1, the V gene TRBV2; TRBD2 aligns across 11 bases. CDR3 sequence: CASNKGLAVYNEQFF. Written as DNA, the CDR3 is TGTGCCAGCAACAAGGGACTAGCGGTTTACAATGAGCAGTTCTTC.